This T cell receptor beta chain emerged from a study of cytomegalovirus exposure and HLA in healthy donors. Whole-study results and caveats: As was reported, the classifier diagnosed cytomegalovirus status with high specificity and sensitivity. Through in vitro validation, a few CMV-associated chains were shown to be specific for CMV antigens. First-cohort TCR clusters tended to co-occur in the 120 or so validation repertoires, a later analysis found.

TCRdb's table, derived via immunoSEQ multiplex PCR, lists solely in-frame clones and lacks some. The sample contains approximately 120,000 clones, approximately 95% of which appear only once. Per the germline V gene, CDR1 is LNHNV and CDR2 is YYDKDF (reference sequence). Trimming shortened V by 1 base and J by 7 bases, and 14 bases separated the two germline ends. There are 14 residues in the CDR3. A note on this clone: Its antigen remains unidentified.

The chain carries TRBV15 and TRBJ2-7; D is perhaps TRBD1 (7 bases). The sequenced sample consisted of PBMCs. The clonotype was recovered from a man between 18 and 35 years old in good health and CMV-seronegative. The CDR3 sequence: CATSRAGGNREQYF. CDR3 coding DNA: TGTGCCACCAGCAGAGCAGGGGGGAATCGGGAGCAGTACTTC. The full variable domain, in which reference TRBV15 and TRBJ2-7 provide the parts outside the CDR3, is DAMVIQNPRYQVTQFGKPVTLSCSQTLNHNVMYWYQQKSSQAPKLLFHYYDKDFNNEADTPDNFQSRRPNTSFCFLDIRSPGLGDTAMYLCATSRAGGNREQYFGPGTRLTVT.